Presented here are 4 T cell receptor beta chains from one specimen sequenced in a study of blood T cell repertoires in COVID-19 (TCRdb year 2020). Library generation was performed with the immunoSEQ multiplex PCR assay. Here the immuneACCESS table is served through TCRdb, limited to in-frame sequences with V and J called. Missing clones are a known gap in these copies; in checked studies unresolved V genes cover under half, and the rest lacks a known reason. This sample lists 120,000 to 150,000 clones; 87% were detected once. Of the sample, 0.95% falls within the top ten clones. Sequenced sample: peripheral blood. These receptors originate from a woman between 45 and 60 years old with acute or convalescent COVID-19.

The chain couples TRBV9 to TRBJ1-2; tentative D call: TRBD1 (5 bases). Trimming took 1 base from V and 9 from J, leaving 7 bases between them. Germline V CDR1 and CDR2: SGDLS, YYNGEE. The length of the CDR3 is 11 residues. The CDR3 is CASSVQGRYTF. The DNA of the CDR3 is TGTGCCAGCAGCGTACAGGGTCGCTACACCTTC. Full variable domain (missing parts from reference TRBV9 and TRBJ1-2): DSGVTQTPKHLITATGQRVTLRCSPRSGDLSVYWYQQSLDQGLQFLIQYYNGEERAKGNILERFSAQQFPDLHSELNLSSLELGDSALYFCASSVQGRYTFGSGTRLTVV.

The rearrangement uses TRBV7-6 and TRBJ2-7; 9 bases are shared with TRBD2. V was pared by 6 bases and J by 1 base, with 10 bases of the junction left unmatched. CDR1 is SGHVS, CDR2 FNYEAQ, per germline. CDR3 size: 16 residues. For the CDR3, the DNA is TGTGCCAGCAGTTTACGTCTTAGCGGGAGTTCCTACGAGCAGTACTTC. Translated, it gives CASSLRLSGSSYEQYF.

The V call is TRBV9, the J call TRBJ1-6, with D tentatively TRBD1 (6 bases). The CDR3 consists of 16 residues. The V end was cut by 4 bases, the J end by 0 bases, with 11 bases between. CDR1 is SGDLS, CDR2 YYNGEE, per germline. This CDR3 reads CASSPRTDSYNSPLHF. The DNA of the CDR3 is TGTGCCAGCAGCCCACGGACAGACTCCTATAATTCACCCCTCCACTTT. Combining the CDR3 with reference TRBV9 and TRBJ1-6 gives the whole variable domain DSGVTQTPKHLITATGQRVTLRCSPRSGDLSVYWYQQSLDQGLQFLIQYYNGEERAKGNILERFSAQQFPDLHSELNLSSLELGDSALYFCASSPRTDSYNSPLHFGNGTRLTVT.

The chain recombines TRBV30 with TRBJ1-2, with 9 bases fitting TRBD1. The CDR3 has 13 amino acids. The trim removed 2 bases at V and 8 bases at J, leaving 6 bases unmatched. Germline V gives CDR1 GTSNPN, CDR2 SVGIG (reference sequence). CDR3 DNA: TGTGCCTGGAGTATTGGGACAGGGATGGGCTACACCTTC. Protein: CAWSIGTGMGYTF.